This is a list of T cell receptor beta chains from one sample in a study of cytomegalovirus exposure and HLA in healthy donors. This table comes from immunoSEQ multiplex PCR, and its TCRdb copy is limited to in-frame clones, with some not included. The table has some 170,000 clones, under 80% seen once. The sample comprised PBMCs. All receptors come from a human donor in good health. The CDR3 runs from the conserved cysteine through the conserved F or W. The D gene is left open where the match is weak. Expanded clones get a size class; other rows say once, few or many, or leave the size out.

clone size: -; V gene: TRBV13; J gene: TRBJ2-7; D gene: -; CDR3 DNA: TGTGCCAGCAGCTTATCCCCTTTGGTTAGGGCAGGGATTTCCTACGAGCAGTACTTC; CDR3 protein: CASSLSPLVRAGISYEQYF
clone size: -; V gene: TRBV10-2; J gene: TRBJ2-1; D gene: TRBD1; CDR3 DNA: TGCGCCAGCAGGGATTGGACAGGGGTACGCAATGAGCAGTTCTTC; CDR3 protein: CASRDWTGVRNEQFF
clone size: -; V gene: TRBV5-1; J gene: TRBJ2-7; D gene: -; CDR3 DNA: TGCGCCAGCAGCTTGGAGGGGGTCGAGCAGTACTTC; CDR3 protein: CASSLEGVEQYF
clone size: few; V gene: TRBV10-3; J gene: TRBJ1-2; D gene: TRBD1; CDR3 DNA: TGTGCCATCAGTGAGCCGACCCTGGGACAGGAGAGAATTAACTATGGCTACACCTTC; CDR3 protein: CAISEPTLGQERINYGYTF
clone size: -; V gene: TRBV9; J gene: TRBJ2-5; D gene: -; CDR3 DNA: TGTGCCAGCAGCCTAGGGTGGGGGGGCCGAGGAGAGACCCAGTACTTC; CDR3 protein: CASSLGWGGRGETQYF
clone size: few; V gene: TRBV5-8; J gene: TRBJ1-3; D gene: -; CDR3 DNA: TGTGCCAGCAGCTTGGCAGGGACATTCTCTGGAAACACCATATATTTT; CDR3 protein: CASSLAGTFSGNTIYF
clone size: few; V gene: TRBV7-3; J gene: TRBJ2-5; D gene: -; CDR3 DNA: TGTGCCAGCAGCTCCCAGGGGGGTTCTTTGGAGACCCAGTACTTC; CDR3 protein: CASSSQGGSLETQYF
clone size: -; V gene: TRBV29-1; J gene: TRBJ2-1; D gene: TRBD2; CDR3 DNA: TGCAGCGTATCCCCGGGGGGGGCAAGCAATGAGCAGTTCTTC; CDR3 protein: CSVSPGGASNEQFF
clone size: few; V gene: TRBV5-8; J gene: TRBJ1-5; D gene: TRBD1; CDR3 DNA: TGTGCCAGCAACGGACAGGGAGCCAGCTATAGCAATCAGCCCCAGCATTTT; CDR3 protein: CASNGQGASYSNQPQHF
clone size: -; V gene: TRBV7-2; J gene: TRBJ1-6; D gene: TRBD1; CDR3 DNA: TGTGCCAGCAGCTTAGCGCCTGGGACAGGGCTGAGCTCCTATAATTCACCCCTCCACTTT; CDR3 protein: CASSLAPGTGLSSYNSPLHF
clone size: -; V gene: TRBV5-4; J gene: TRBJ2-1; D gene: -; CDR3 DNA: TGTGCCAGCAGCTTGGAGAGAAATGACAATGAGCAGTTCTTC; CDR3 protein: CASSLERNDNEQFF
clone size: -; V gene: TRBV9; J gene: TRBJ2-7; D gene: TRBD1; CDR3 DNA: TGTGCCAGCAGCGGAGGGGACAGGAATCGGCACGAGCAGTACTTC; CDR3 protein: CASSGGDRNRHEQYF
clone size: few; V gene: TRBV5-8; J gene: TRBJ2-5; D gene: TRBD2; CDR3 DNA: TGTGCCAGCAGCTTTCGGGTCGGGGGGGCCCGGGAGACCCAGTACTTC; CDR3 protein: CASSFRVGGARETQYF
clone size: few; V gene: TRBV6-1; J gene: TRBJ2-2; D gene: TRBD2; CDR3 DNA: TGTGCCAGCAGCGGACTAGCGGGCAACACCGGGGAGCTGTTTTTT; CDR3 protein: CASSGLAGNTGELFF
clone size: few; V gene: TRBV5-1; J gene: TRBJ2-5; D gene: TRBD1; CDR3 DNA: TGCGCCAGCAGCAACCCGACAGGGGGCGGCGGGACCCAGTACTTC; CDR3 protein: CASSNPTGGGGTQYF
clone size: few; V gene: TRBV7-9; J gene: TRBJ1-1; D gene: TRBD1; CDR3 DNA: TGTGCCAGCAGCTTTCCGGTGACAGGGGGCGACACTGAAGCTTTCTTT; CDR3 protein: CASSFPVTGGDTEAFF
clone size: -; V gene: TRBV10-3; J gene: TRBJ1-5; D gene: -; CDR3 DNA: TGTGCCATCAGTGGGCAGGGAGGTGGTAGCAATCAGCCCCAGCATTTT; CDR3 protein: CAISGQGGGSNQPQHF
clone size: -; V gene: TRBV7-9; J gene: TRBJ2-1; D gene: TRBD2; CDR3 DNA: TGTGCCAGCAGCCTGACTAGCGGGGGGTTGGTTGAGCAGTTCTTC; CDR3 protein: CASSLTSGGLVEQFF
clone size: -; V gene: TRBV7-9; J gene: TRBJ1-4; D gene: TRBD1; CDR3 DNA: TGTGCCAGCAGCCGGACAGGGGGAGGTGAAAAACTGTTTTTT; CDR3 protein: CASSRTGGGEKLFF
clone size: -; V gene: TRBV7-2; J gene: TRBJ2-7; D gene: TRBD2; CDR3 DNA: TGTGCCAGCAGCTTTTTGGCCGCTAGCGGGGTCTCCTACGAGCAGTACTTC; CDR3 protein: CASSFLAASGVSYEQYF
clone size: -; V gene: TRBV5-6; J gene: TRBJ1-2; D gene: -; CDR3 DNA: TGTGCCAGCAGATTGGGACACGATAACTATGGCTACACCTTC; CDR3 protein: CASRLGHDNYGYTF
clone size: -; V gene: TRBV29-1; J gene: TRBJ1-2; D gene: -; CDR3 DNA: TGCAGCGTTGAAGACCGGCGGGGGCTAGACTATGGCTACCCCTTC; CDR3 protein: CSVEDRRGLDYGYPF
clone size: -; V gene: TRBV2; J gene: TRBJ1-2; D gene: -; CDR3 DNA: TGTGCCAGCAGTACTCAGGGGAGTGGGTCATATGGCTACACCTTC; CDR3 protein: CASSTQGSGSYGYTF
clone size: -; V gene: TRBV6-5; J gene: TRBJ1-3; D gene: -; CDR3 DNA: TGTGCCAGCAGTAGCGGGACAAGAAACACCATATATTTT; CDR3 protein: CASSSGTRNTIYF
clone size: -; V gene: TRBV11-2; J gene: TRBJ1-2; D gene: -; CDR3 DNA: TGTGCCAGCAGCTTAGATAGACACATAACGACAGGAGGCCTGTCTAGGGGCTACACCTTC; CDR3 protein: CASSLDRHITTGGLSRGYTF
clone size: -; V gene: TRBV25-1; J gene: TRBJ2-3; D gene: TRBD2; CDR3 DNA: TGTGCCAGCAGTGAGGGTCGAGCGGGGACCTCCACAGATACGCAGTATTTT; CDR3 protein: CASSEGRAGTSTDTQYF
clone size: -; V gene: TRBV30; J gene: TRBJ2-1; D gene: TRBD1; CDR3 DNA: TGTGCCTGGGTGCGGGACAGGGGCACGTCCTACAATGAGCAGTTCTTC; CDR3 protein: CAWVRDRGTSYNEQFF
clone size: -; V gene: TRBV5-4; J gene: TRBJ2-7; D gene: -; CDR3 DNA: TGTGCCAGCAGTCTGATGGGCAGGGGCTCACACTACGAGCAGTACTTC; CDR3 protein: CASSLMGRGSHYEQYF
clone size: -; V gene: TRBV6-1; J gene: TRBJ1-5; D gene: -; CDR3 DNA: TGTGCCAGCAGTGAAGCAGTAGGGGCTAATCAGCCCCAGCATTTT; CDR3 protein: CASSEAVGANQPQHF
clone size: -; V gene: TRBV4-2; J gene: TRBJ1-6; D gene: -; CDR3 DNA: TGTGCCAGCAGCCCAGGGCAGGGAAATTCACCCCTCCACTTT; CDR3 protein: CASSPGQGNSPLHF
clone size: -; V gene: TRBV5-4; J gene: TRBJ1-1; D gene: TRBD1; CDR3 DNA: TGTGCCAGCAGCTTGGGTCCGGGGACAGCTAAGAACACTGAAGCTTTCTTT; CDR3 protein: CASSLGPGTAKNTEAFF
clone size: many; V gene: TRBV13; J gene: TRBJ2-1; D gene: TRBD2; CDR3 DNA: TGTGCCAGCAGCACTAGCGGGGGGGCCGTAGATGAGCAGTTCTTC; CDR3 protein: CASSTSGGAVDEQFF
clone size: -; V gene: TRBV5-4; J gene: TRBJ2-7; D gene: TRBD1; CDR3 DNA: TGTGCCAGCAGCCCCACCCAGGACAGGGTGAGTTACGAGCAGTACTTC; CDR3 protein: CASSPTQDRVSYEQYF
clone size: -; V gene: TRBV5-8; J gene: TRBJ1-1; D gene: -; CDR3 DNA: TGTGCCAGCAGCTTAGGAAGCGGGTGGAACACTGAAGCTTTCTTT; CDR3 protein: CASSLGSGWNTEAFF
clone size: -; V gene: TRBV6-5; J gene: TRBJ1-6; D gene: -; CDR3 DNA: TGTGCCAGCACCTTCTACAGGGATTCACCCCTCCACTTT; CDR3 protein: CASTFYRDSPLHF
clone size: -; V gene: TRBV19; J gene: TRBJ2-7; D gene: -; CDR3 DNA: TGTGCCAGTCAGGGTTTTCAACGGCCCGACGAGCAGTACTTC; CDR3 protein: CASQGFQRPDEQYF
clone size: -; V gene: TRBV2; J gene: TRBJ2-2; D gene: TRBD1; CDR3 DNA: TGTGCCAGCAGTTCCGGGACAGGGCCCGGGGAGCTGTTTTTT; CDR3 protein: CASSSGTGPGELFF
clone size: once; V gene: TRBV5-5; J gene: TRBJ1-2; D gene: TRBD1; CDR3 DNA: TGTGCCAGCAGCTTTAATACAGGGGGAGCTAACTATGGCTACACCTTC; CDR3 protein: CASSFNTGGANYGYTF
clone size: -; V gene: TRBV2; J gene: TRBJ2-2; D gene: -; CDR3 DNA: TGTGCCAGCAGTAGGGGCCAGAACACCGGGGAGCTGTTTTTT; CDR3 protein: CASSRGQNTGELFF
clone size: -; V gene: TRBV19; J gene: TRBJ2-5; D gene: TRBD2; CDR3 DNA: TGTGCCAGTAGTGGGGCTTTAGCGGGGGCAGAGACCCAGTACTTC; CDR3 protein: CASSGALAGAETQYF
clone size: -; V gene: TRBV4-1; J gene: TRBJ2-3; D gene: TRBD2; CDR3 DNA: TGCGCCAGCAGCCCCCGGTACGGACTAGCGGGGGAATCAGATACGCAGTATTTT; CDR3 protein: CASSPRYGLAGESDTQYF
clone size: few; V gene: TRBV19; J gene: TRBJ1-5; D gene: -; CDR3 DNA: TGTGCCAGCTCGGGAGTGCTCCCTAATCAGCCCCAGCATTTT; CDR3 protein: CASSGVLPNQPQHF
clone size: once; V gene: TRBV5-6; J gene: TRBJ1-1; D gene: -; CDR3 DNA: TGTGCCAGCGGCCCCCAGGGGATTGTTGACACTGAAGCTTTCTTT; CDR3 protein: CASGPQGIVDTEAFF
clone size: -; V gene: TRBV18; J gene: TRBJ1-5; D gene: -; CDR3 DNA: TGTGCCAGCTCACCTACGGACAGAGGGAATCAGCCCCAGCATTTT; CDR3 protein: CASSPTDRGNQPQHF
clone size: -; V gene: TRBV10-2; J gene: TRBJ2-5; D gene: TRBD2; CDR3 DNA: TGCGCCAGCAGTGAGTGGACTAGCGGGCAAGAGACCCAGTACTTC; CDR3 protein: CASSEWTSGQETQYF
clone size: -; V gene: TRBV29-1; J gene: TRBJ1-4; D gene: TRBD1; CDR3 DNA: TGCAGCGTGGGGACAGGGGGTGATGGGGAAAAACTGTTTTTT; CDR3 protein: CSVGTGGDGEKLFF
clone size: once; V gene: TRBV25-1; J gene: TRBJ1-6; D gene: TRBD1; CDR3 DNA: TGTGCCAGCAGTGCTGGGACAGCTTCACCCCTCCACTTT; CDR3 protein: CASSAGTASPLHF
clone size: -; V gene: TRBV6-1; J gene: TRBJ1-6; D gene: -; CDR3 DNA: TGTGCCAGCAGTGAAAGGACAGAGGTTTCACCCCTCCACTTT; CDR3 protein: CASSERTEVSPLHF
clone size: few; V gene: TRBV10-3; J gene: TRBJ2-2; D gene: -; CDR3 DNA: TGTGCCATCAGTGAGTCGTTGGTGTCGGACACCGGGGAGCTGTTTTTT; CDR3 protein: CAISESLVSDTGELFF
clone size: -; V gene: TRBV27; J gene: TRBJ2-3; D gene: TRBD1; CDR3 DNA: TGTGCCAGCAGTTTACTGGGACAGGGTCCCACAGATACGCAGTATTTT; CDR3 protein: CASSLLGQGPTDTQYF
clone size: -; V gene: TRBV5-1; J gene: TRBJ1-1; D gene: -; CDR3 DNA: TGCGCCAGCAGCTTCGGGCAGGGGTCTGAAGCTTTCTTT; CDR3 protein: CASSFGQGSEAFF
clone size: -; V gene: TRBV7-9; J gene: TRBJ2-7; D gene: TRBD2; CDR3 DNA: TGTTCCAGCAGCTTAGGGACTAGCGGGGGGAACGAGCAGTACTTC; CDR3 protein: CSSSLGTSGGNEQYF
clone size: -; V gene: TRBV7-2; J gene: TRBJ2-1; D gene: TRBD2; CDR3 DNA: TGTGCCAGCAGCCCTAGCGGGGGGGGCTACAATGAGCAGTTCTTC; CDR3 protein: CASSPSGGGYNEQFF
clone size: -; V gene: TRBV11-2; J gene: TRBJ2-7; D gene: TRBD2; CDR3 DNA: TGTGCCAGCAGCTTATTGTATGGAGCGGGGGCCTACGAGCAGTACTTC; CDR3 protein: CASSLLYGAGAYEQYF